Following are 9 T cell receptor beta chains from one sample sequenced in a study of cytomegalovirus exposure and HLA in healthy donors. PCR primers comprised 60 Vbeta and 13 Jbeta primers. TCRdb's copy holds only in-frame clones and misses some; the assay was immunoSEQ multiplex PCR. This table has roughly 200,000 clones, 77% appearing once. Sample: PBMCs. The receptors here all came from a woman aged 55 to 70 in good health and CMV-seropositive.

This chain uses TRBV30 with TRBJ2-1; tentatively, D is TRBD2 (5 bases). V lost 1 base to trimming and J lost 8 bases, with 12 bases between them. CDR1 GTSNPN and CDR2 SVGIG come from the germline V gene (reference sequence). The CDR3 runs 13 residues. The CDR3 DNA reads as TGTGCCTGGAGTGGACCGCGGGCGGATGAGCAGTTCTTC. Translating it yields CAWSGPRADEQFF.

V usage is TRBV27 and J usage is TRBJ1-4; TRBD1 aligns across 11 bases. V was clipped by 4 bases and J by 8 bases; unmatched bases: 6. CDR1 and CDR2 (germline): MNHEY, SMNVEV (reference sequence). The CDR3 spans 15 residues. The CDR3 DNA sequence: TGTGCCAGCAGTTATTTGGACAGGGGGCGGGAAAAACTGTTTTTT. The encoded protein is CASSYLDRGREKLFF.

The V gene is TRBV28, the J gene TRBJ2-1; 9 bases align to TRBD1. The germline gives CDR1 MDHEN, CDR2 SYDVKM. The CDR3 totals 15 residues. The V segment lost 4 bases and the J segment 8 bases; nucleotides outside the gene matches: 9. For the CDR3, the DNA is TGTGCCAGCAGTTCCCCCGGACAGGGGTTCGATGAGCAGTTCTTC. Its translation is CASSSPGQGFDEQFF.

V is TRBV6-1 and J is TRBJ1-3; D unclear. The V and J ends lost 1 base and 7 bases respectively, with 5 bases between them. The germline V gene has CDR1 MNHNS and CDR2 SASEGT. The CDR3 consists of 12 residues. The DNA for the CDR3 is TGTGCCAGCAGTGAAGTGACTAACACCATATATTTT. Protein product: CASSEVTNTIYF.

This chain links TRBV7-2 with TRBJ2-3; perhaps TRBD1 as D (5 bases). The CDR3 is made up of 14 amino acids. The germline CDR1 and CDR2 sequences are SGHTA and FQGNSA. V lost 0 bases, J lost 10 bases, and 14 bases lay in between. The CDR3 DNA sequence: TGTGCCAGCAGCTTAGCGGGGCCGAACGTCGCGCAGTATTTT. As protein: CASSLAGPNVAQYF. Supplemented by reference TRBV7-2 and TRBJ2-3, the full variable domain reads GAGVSQSPSNKVTEKGKDVELRCDPISGHTALYWYRQSLGQGLEFLIYFQGNSAPDKSGLPSDRFSAERTGGSVSTLTIQRTQQEDSAVYLCASSLAGPNVAQYFGPGTRLTVL.

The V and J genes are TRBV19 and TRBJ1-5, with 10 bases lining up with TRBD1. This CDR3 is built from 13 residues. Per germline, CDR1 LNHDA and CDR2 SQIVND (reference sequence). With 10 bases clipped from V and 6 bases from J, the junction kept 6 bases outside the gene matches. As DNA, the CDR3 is TGTGCCACCGGACAGGGGGTCAGTCAGCCCCAGCATTTT. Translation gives CATGQGVSQPQHF.

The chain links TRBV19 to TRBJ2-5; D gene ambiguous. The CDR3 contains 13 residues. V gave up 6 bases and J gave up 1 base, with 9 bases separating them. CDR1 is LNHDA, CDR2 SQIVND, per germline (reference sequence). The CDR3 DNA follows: TGTGCCAGTAGACCCCCAGGCCAAGAGACCCAGTACTTC. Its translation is CASRPPGQETQYF.

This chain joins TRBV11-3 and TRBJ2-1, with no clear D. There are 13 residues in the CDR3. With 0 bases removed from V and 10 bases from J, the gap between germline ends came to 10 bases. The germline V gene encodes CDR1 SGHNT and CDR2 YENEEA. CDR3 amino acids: CASSLDSFQEQFF. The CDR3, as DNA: TGTGCCAGCAGCTTAGATTCCTTCCAGGAGCAGTTCTTC.

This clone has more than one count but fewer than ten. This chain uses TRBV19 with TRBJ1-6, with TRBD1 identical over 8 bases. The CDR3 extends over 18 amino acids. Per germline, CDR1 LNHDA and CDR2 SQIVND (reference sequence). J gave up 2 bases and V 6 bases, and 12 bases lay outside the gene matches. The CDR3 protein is CASSRPQGAGTYNSPLHF. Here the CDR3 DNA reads TGTGCCAGTAGCCGTCCGCAGGGGGCGGGGACCTATAATTCACCCCTCCACTTT.